This entry is about one T cell receptor (beta chain). Its matching antigen is unknown. The source of the sample is a study of shared clonotypes between healthy human individuals. Study results and limitations: Larger estimated richness was generally recorded for naive subsets relative to memory subsets.

TCRdb keeps only in-frame clones here, not all; method: immunoSEQ multiplex PCR. The sample lists approximately 640,000 clones, around 72% occurring once. This CDR3 region has 13 residues. Trimming cost V 7 bases and J 5 bases, with 12 bases left between them. Germline V CDR1 and CDR2: SNHLY, FYNNEI. Each sample came from a Caucasian adult donor living in Nashville, Tennessee. Material for sequencing was memory CD4+ T cells sorted from blood. Subset of the sample: CD45RA-negative fraction. The receptor comes from a woman in her twenties or thirties in good health. The chain carries TRBV2 and TRBJ1-5; D perhaps matches TRBD1 (5 bases). CDR3 protein: CASTWGEDQPQHF. The CDR3 coding sequence is TGTGCCAGCACATGGGGGGAAGATCAGCCCCAGCATTTT.